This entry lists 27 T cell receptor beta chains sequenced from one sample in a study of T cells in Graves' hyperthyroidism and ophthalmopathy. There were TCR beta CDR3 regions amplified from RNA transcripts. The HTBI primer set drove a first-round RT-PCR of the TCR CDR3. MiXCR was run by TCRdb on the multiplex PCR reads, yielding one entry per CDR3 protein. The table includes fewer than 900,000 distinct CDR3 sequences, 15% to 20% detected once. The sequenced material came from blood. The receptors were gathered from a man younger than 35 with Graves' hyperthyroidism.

This chain's CDR3 is CASSLTGTQAFF. The CDR3 coding sequence is TGTGCCAGCAGCTTAACGGGTACTCAAGCTTTCTTT. This sequence joins TRBV7-9 and TRBJ1-1; D gene uncertain. The V and J ends lost 2 bases and 9 bases respectively, with 10 bases between them. Germline V gene sequence: CDR1 SEHNR, CDR2 FQNEAQ (reference sequence). This CDR3 has 12 amino acids.

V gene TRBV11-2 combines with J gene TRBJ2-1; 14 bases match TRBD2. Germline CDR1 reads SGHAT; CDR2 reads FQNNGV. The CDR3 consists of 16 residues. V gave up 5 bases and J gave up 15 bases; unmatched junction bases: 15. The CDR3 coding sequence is TGTGCCAGCAGCGAGGCCGGGACTAGCGGGAGTCAGGGTGGGTTCTTC. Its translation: CASSEAGTSGSQGGFF.

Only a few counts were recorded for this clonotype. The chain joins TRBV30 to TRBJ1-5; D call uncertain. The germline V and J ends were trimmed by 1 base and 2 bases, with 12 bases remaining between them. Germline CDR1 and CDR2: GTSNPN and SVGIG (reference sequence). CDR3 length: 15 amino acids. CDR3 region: CAWSGRSRGNQPQHF. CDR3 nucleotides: TGTGCCTGGAGTGGAAGGAGTAGGGGCAATCAGCCCCAGCATTTT.

This CDR3 reads CASSLAADGRLTDTQYF. The CDR3 DNA reads as TGCGCCAGCAGCTTGGCCGCGGATGGACGGCTCACAGATACGCAGTATTTT. This chain joins TRBV5-1 and TRBJ2-3, with D hard to call. CDR3 size: 17 residues. The V gene lost 0 bases and the J gene lost 2 bases, with 16 bases spanning the gap. Germline V lookup: CDR1 SGHRS, CDR2 YFSETQ.

The CDR3 nucleotides are TGTGCCAGCACCTCGGGTTACTCCTACGAGCAGTACTTC. Translating gives CASTSGYSYEQYF. The rearrangement joins TRBV7-2 to TRBJ2-7; no clear D. Germline assignment: CDR1 SGHTA and CDR2 FQGNSA. There are 13 residues in the CDR3. The V and J ends lost 7 bases and 0 bases respectively, with 10 bases between them.

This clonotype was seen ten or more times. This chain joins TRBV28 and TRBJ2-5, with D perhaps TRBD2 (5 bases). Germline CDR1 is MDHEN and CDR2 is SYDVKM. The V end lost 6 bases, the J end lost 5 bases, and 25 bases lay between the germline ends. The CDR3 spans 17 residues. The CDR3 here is CASSPSPSAGRKETQYF. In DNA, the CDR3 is TGTGCCAGCAGCCCCTCCCCCAGTGCGGGTCGTAAGGAGACCCAGTACTTC.

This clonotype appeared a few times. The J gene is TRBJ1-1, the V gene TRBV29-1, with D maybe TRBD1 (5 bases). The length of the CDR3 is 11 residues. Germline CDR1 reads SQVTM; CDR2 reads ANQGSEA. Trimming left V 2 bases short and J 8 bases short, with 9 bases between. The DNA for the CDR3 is TGCAGCGTTGAAATCGGGGGAGAAGCTTTCTTT. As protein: CSVEIGGEAFF.

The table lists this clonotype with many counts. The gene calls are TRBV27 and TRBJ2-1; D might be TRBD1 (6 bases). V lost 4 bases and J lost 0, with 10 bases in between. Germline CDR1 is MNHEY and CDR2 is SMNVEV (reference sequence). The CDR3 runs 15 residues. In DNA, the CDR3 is TGTGCCAGCAGTTCACAGGGCAGCTCCTACAATGAGCAGTTCTTC. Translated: CASSSQGSSYNEQFF.

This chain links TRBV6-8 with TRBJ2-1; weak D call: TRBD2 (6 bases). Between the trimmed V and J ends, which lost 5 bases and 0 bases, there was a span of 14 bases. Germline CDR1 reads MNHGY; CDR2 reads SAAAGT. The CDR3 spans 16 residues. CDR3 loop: CASSGISGSSYNEQFF. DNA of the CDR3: TGTGCCAGCAGTGGGATTAGCGGAAGCTCCTACAATGAGCAGTTCTTC.

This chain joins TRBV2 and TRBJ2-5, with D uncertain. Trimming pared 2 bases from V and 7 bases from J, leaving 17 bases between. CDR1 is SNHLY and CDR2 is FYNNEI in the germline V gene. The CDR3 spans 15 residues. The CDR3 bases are TGTGCCAGCAGTGAAAGTCGTCGGGTTGATGGGACCCAGTACTTC. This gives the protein CASSESRRVDGTQYF.

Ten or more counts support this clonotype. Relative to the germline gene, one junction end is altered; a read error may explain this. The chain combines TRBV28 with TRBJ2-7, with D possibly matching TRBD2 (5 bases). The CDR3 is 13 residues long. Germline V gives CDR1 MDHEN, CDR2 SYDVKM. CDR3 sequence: CASSLEVSNEQYF. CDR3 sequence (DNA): TGTGCCAGCAGTTTGGAGGTCTCCAACGAGCAGTACTTC.

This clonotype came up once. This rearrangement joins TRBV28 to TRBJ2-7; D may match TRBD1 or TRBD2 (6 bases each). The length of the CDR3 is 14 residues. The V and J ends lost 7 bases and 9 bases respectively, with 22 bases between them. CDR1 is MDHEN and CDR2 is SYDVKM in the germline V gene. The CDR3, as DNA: TGTGCCAGCACCGACCGGGGGCCCGCGAACGGGCAGTACTTC. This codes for CASTDRGPANGQYF.

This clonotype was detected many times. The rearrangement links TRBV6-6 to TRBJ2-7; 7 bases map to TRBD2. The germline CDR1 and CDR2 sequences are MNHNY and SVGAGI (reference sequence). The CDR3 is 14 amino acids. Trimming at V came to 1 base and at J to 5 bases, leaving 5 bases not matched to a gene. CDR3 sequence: CASSYYGGYNEQYF. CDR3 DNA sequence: TGTGCCAGCAGTTACTACGGGGGGTACAACGAGCAGTACTTC.

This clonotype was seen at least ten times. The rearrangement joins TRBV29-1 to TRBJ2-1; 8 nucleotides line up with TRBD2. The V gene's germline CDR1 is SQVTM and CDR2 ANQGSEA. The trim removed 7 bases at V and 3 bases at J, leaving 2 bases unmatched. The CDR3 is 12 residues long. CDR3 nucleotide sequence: TGCAGCGCCGGGACTAGCTACAATGAGCAGTTCTTC. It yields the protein CSAGTSYNEQFF.

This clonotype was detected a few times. CDR3 DNA: TGTGCCTGGAGTGTACGGGGGCGGGAGTCATCCCACAATGAGCAGTTCTTC. The encoded protein is CAWSVRGRESSHNEQFF. The chain combines TRBV30 with TRBJ2-1, with D possibly TRBD2 on 7 matching bases. With 0 bases removed from V and 5 bases from J, the gap between germline ends came to 20 bases. This CDR3 is built from 17 residues. Per germline, CDR1 GTSNPN and CDR2 SVGIG (reference sequence).

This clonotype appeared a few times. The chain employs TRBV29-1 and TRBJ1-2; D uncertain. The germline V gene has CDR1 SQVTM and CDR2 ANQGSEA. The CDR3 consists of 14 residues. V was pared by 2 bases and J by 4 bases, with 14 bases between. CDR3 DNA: TGCAGCGTTGAATTGAGCTCACGGGCCTATGGCTACACCTTC. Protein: CSVELSSRAYGYTF.

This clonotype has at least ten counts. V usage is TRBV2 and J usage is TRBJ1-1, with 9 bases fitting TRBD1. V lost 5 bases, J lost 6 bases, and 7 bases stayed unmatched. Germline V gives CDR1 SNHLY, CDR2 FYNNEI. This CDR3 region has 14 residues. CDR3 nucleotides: TGTGCCAGCAGTAAAAACAGGGGGCCTTCTGAAGCTTTCTTT. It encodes CASSKNRGPSEAFF.

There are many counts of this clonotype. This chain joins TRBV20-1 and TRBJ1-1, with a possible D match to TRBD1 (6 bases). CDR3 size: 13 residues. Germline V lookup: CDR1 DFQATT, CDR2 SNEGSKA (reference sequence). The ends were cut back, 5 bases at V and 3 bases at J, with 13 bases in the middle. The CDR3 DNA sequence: TGCAGTGCTGGCGACAGGAGGGACACTGAAGCTTTCTTT. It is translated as CSAGDRRDTEAFF.

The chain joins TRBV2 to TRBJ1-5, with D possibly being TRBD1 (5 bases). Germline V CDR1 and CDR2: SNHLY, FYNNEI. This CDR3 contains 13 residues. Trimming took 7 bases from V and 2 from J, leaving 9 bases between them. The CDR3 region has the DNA TGTGCCAGCAATCGGGGCGGCAATCAGCCCCAGCATTTT. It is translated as CASNRGGNQPQHF.

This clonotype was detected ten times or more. The CDR3 nucleotides read TGTGCCAGCAGCCCCGTGGGGGATACGCAGTATTTT. Residues: CASSPVGDTQYF. The chain uses TRBV3-1 and TRBJ2-3; D is unresolved. V was shortened by 4 bases and J by 6 bases, with 8 bases between the two germline ends. The CDR3 loop spans 12 amino acids. Germline V gene sequence: CDR1 LGHDT, CDR2 YNNKEL (reference sequence).

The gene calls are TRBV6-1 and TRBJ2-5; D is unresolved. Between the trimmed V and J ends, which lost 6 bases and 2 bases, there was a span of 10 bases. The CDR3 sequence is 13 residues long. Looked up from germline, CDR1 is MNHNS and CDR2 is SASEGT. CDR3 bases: TGTGCCAGCAGGTCCTTTATTCAAGAGACCCAGTACTTC. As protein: CASRSFIQETQYF.

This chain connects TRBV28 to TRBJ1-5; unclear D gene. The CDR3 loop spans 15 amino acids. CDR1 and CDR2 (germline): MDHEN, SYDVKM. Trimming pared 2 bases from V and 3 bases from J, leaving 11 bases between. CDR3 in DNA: TGTGCCAGCAGTTTAGTCGGGTTGGACAATCAGCCCCAGCATTTT. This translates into CASSLVGLDNQPQHF.

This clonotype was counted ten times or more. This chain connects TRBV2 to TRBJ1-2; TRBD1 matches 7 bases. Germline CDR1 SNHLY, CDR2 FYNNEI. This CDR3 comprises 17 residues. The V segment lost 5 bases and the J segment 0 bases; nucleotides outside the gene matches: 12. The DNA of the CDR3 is TGTGCCAGCAGTTCATGGACAGGAGACATCACTAACTATGGCTACACCTTC. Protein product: CASSSWTGDITNYGYTF.

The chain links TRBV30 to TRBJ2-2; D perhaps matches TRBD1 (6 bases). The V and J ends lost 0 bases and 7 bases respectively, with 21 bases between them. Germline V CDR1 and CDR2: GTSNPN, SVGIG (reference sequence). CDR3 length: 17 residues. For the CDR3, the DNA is TGTGCCTGGAGTGTTAATAAGGGGGTGAAAGGAGACGGGGAGCTGTTTTTT. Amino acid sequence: CAWSVNKGVKGDGELFF. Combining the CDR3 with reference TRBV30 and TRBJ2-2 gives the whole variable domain SQTIHQWPATLVQPVGSPLSLECTVEGTSNPNLYWYRQAAGRGLQLLFYSVGIGQISSEVPQNLSASRPQDRQFILSSKKLLLSDSGFYLCAWSVNKGVKGDGELFFGEGSRLTVL.

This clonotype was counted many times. The CDR3 region is CASSYYHRVQGEKLFF. In DNA form, the CDR3 reads TGTGCCAGCAGCTATTATCACAGGGTACAAGGTGAAAAACTGTTTTTT. The V and J genes are TRBV28 and TRBJ1-4; a possible D gene is TRBD1 (6 bases). V lost 6 bases, J lost 7 bases, and 21 bases lay in between. CDR1 is MDHEN and CDR2 is SYDVKM in the germline V gene. There are 16 residues in the CDR3.

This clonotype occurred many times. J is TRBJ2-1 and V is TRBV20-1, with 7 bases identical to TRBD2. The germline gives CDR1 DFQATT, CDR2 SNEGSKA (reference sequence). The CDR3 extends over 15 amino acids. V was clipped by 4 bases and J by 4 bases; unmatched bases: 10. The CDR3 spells CSATPRTRGYNEQFF. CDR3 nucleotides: TGCAGTGCTACCCCTAGGACTAGGGGTTACAATGAGCAGTTCTTC.

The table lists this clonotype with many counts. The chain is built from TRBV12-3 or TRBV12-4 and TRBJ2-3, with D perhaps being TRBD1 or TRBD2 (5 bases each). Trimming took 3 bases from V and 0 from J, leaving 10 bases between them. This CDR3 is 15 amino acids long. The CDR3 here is CASSFLGESTDTQYF. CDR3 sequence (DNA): TGTGCCAGCAGTTTTCTAGGGGAGAGCACAGATACGCAGTATTTT.